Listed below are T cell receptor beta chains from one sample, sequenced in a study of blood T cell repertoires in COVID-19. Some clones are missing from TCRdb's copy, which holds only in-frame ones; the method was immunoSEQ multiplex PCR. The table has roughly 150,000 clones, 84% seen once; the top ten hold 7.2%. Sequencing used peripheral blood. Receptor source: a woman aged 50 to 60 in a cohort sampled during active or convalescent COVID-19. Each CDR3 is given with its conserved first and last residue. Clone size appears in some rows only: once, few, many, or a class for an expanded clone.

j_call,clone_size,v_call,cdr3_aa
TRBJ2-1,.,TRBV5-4,CASSGWTGGEGEQFF
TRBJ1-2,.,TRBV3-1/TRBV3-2,CASSQGGLPLRGYTF
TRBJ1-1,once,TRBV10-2,CASTRTVLNTEAFF
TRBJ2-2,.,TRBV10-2,CASSGGGLPNTGELFF
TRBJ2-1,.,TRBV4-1,CASSKQGGYNEQFF
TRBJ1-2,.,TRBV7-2,CASSPQGGGTATNNYGYTF
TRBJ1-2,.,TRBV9,CASSPGTGHYGYTF
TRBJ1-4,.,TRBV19,CASNRQGIGEKLFF
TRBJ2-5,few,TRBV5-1,CASSSGTGETQYF
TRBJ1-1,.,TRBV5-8,CASRRGNTEAFF
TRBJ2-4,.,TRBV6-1,CASSETGRDIQYF
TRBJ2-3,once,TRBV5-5,CASSLGTSYTTDTQYF
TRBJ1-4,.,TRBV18,CASSPPQNNEKLFF
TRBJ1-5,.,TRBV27,CASRSWSGQPQHF
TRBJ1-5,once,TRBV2,CAGQGDNQPQHF
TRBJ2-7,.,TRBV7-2,CASSHAGGLKVREQYF
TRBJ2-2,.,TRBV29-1,CSVLAGATGELFF
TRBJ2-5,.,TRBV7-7,CASSPGLAGGETQYF
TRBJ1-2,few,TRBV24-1,CATSERSFGGYTF
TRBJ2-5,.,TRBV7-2,CASSPLLSVALKKETQYF
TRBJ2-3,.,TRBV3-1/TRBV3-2,CASSQWGLAGGPTDTQYF
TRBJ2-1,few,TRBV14,CARTSGGNSYNEQFF
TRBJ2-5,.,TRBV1,CTSSQDGVTSAKETQYF
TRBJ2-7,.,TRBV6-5,CASSQPGHNTYEQYF
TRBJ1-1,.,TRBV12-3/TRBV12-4,CASSPIRGTEAFF
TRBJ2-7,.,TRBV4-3,CASSQDRGAREQYF
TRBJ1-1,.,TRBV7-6,CASSLGQGWTEAFF
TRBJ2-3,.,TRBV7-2,CASSLGASGSTDTQYF
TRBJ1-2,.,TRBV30,CAVNRRPRDKYYGYTF
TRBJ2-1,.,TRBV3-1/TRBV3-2,CASSPWGGEGEQFF
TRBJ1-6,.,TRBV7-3,CASSLMGGLSNSPLHF
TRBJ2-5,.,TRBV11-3,CASSSTSGGTQYF
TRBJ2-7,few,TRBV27,CASSLSSGSLAGARNEQYF
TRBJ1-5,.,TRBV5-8,CASSTGGYSNQPQHF
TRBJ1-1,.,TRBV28,CASSLPTGLSTEAFF
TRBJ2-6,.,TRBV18,CASSQVNPSSGANVLTF
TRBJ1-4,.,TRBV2,CASRPPGQLKVNEKLFF
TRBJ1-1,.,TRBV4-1,CASSQAVAEATEAFF